The 26 T cell receptor beta chains listed next were all sequenced from one sample in a study of blood T cell repertoires in COVID-19. Clones were read by immunoSEQ multiplex PCR, and TCRdb kept only the in-frame ones, dropping some. The sample includes approximately 150,000 clones, 80% to 90% of them seen just once. The sequenced material came from peripheral blood. The receptors were sampled from a young man with COVID-19, enrolled during active disease.

The chain combines TRBV6-5 with TRBJ2-5, with TRBD1 matching over 7 bases. V shed 1 base, J shed 5 bases, and the junction held 7 bases outside the gene matches. The germline gives CDR1 MNHEY, CDR2 SVGAGI. This CDR3 contains 15 residues. The CDR3 sequence: CASSYFTGAQETQYF. The CDR3 DNA sequence: TGTGCCAGCAGTTACTTCACAGGGGCGCAGGAGACCCAGTACTTC.

The table lists this clone with a count of one. The chain employs TRBV30 and TRBJ2-1; D not certain. The germline gives CDR1 GTSNPN, CDR2 SVGIG (reference sequence). V lost 4 bases to trimming and J lost 3 bases, with 4 bases between them. This CDR3 has 11 amino acids. The CDR3, as DNA: TGTGCCTGGAACAGCTACAATGAGCAGTTCTTC. It specifies CAWNSYNEQFF.

This chain links TRBV27 with TRBJ1-2; a weak D match, TRBD1 (6 bases). V lost 4 bases to trimming and J lost 8 bases, with 17 bases between them. Germline V gene lookup returns CDR1 MNHEY and CDR2 SMNVEV (reference sequence). This CDR3 spans 14 amino acids. The CDR3 spells CASSSRTAFQGYTF. The CDR3 DNA is TGTGCCAGCAGTTCCCGGACAGCCTTTCAAGGCTACACCTTC.

The chain combines TRBV28 with TRBJ1-2; no definite D call. Trimming pared 7 bases from V and 4 bases from J, leaving 16 bases between. The CDR3 is made up of 14 amino acids. CDR1 MDHEN and CDR2 SYDVKM come from the germline V gene. The DNA of the CDR3 is TGTGCCAGCACCCCCGCCATGAGCCCCTATGGCTACACCTTC. This sequence encodes CASTPAMSPYGYTF.

This clone was observed a single time. This may stem from a read error, because a much larger clone lies one nucleotide away. The V call is TRBV5-1, the J call TRBJ1-5; a possible D gene is TRBD1 (6 bases). CDR3 length: 13 amino acids. Germline V lookup: CDR1 SGHRS, CDR2 YFSETQ. As DNA, the CDR3 is TGCGCCAGCAGCTACGAGGGGGATCAGCTCCAGCATTTT. This translates into CASSYEGDQLQHF.

This chain joins TRBV5-1 and TRBJ2-2; D is unclear. Germline-derived CDR1 and CDR2 are SGHRS and YFSETQ. V was cut by 0 bases and J by 2 bases, with 11 bases left in between. This CDR3 comprises 16 residues. CDR3 in amino acids: CASSLALDLNTGELFF. CDR3 sequence (DNA): TGCGCCAGCAGCTTGGCGCTAGACCTAAACACCGGGGAGCTGTTTTTT.

The gene calls are TRBV7-9 and TRBJ2-7; 7 bases match TRBD2. The CDR3 spans 14 residues. After removal of 2 bases from V and 0 bases from J, the junction contained 1 base not matched to a gene. Germline loops: CDR1 SEHNR, CDR2 FQNEAQ (reference sequence). The chain's CDR3 is CASSLSGVSYEQYF. In nucleotides, the CDR3 is TGTGCCAGCAGCTTAAGCGGGGTCTCCTACGAGCAGTACTTC.

The V call is TRBV2, the J call TRBJ2-7, with TRBD1 matching over 11 bases. The junction had 2 bases not matched to a gene; V was cut back by 4 bases and J by 3 bases. CDR3 length: 14 amino acids. Per germline, CDR1 SNHLY and CDR2 FYNNEI. Here the CDR3 DNA reads TGTGCCAGCAGTGTAGGGACAGGGGGCTACGAGCAGTACTTC. This encodes CASSVGTGGYEQYF.

The chain has TRBV4-3 and TRBJ2-1; 7 bases map to TRBD2. This CDR3 spans 14 amino acids. Trimming took 1 base from V and 6 from J; bases not matched to a gene: 3. CDR1 is LGHNA, CDR2 YSLEER, per germline. For the CDR3, the DNA is TGCGCCAGCAGCCAAGGACTAGCTCCCAATGAGCAGTTCTTC. Its translation is CASSQGLAPNEQFF.

This chain uses TRBV6-1 with TRBJ2-7; TRBD1 might be the D (5 bases). In germline, CDR1 is MNHNS, CDR2 SASEGT. With 1 base removed from V and 2 bases from J, the gap between germline ends came to 12 bases. CDR3 length: 15 residues. The CDR3 is CASSEGAGFPYEQYF. The CDR3 DNA follows: TGTGCCAGCAGTGAAGGGGCAGGGTTCCCCTACGAGCAGTACTTC.

V gene TRBV25-1 combines with J gene TRBJ2-7; the match to TRBD1 covers 9 bases. With V trimmed by 1 base and J by 4 bases, 8 bases remained unmatched. The CDR3 length is 16 residues. Germline assignment: CDR1 MGHDK and CDR2 SYGVNS. The CDR3 reads CASSESHRGLRYEQYF. The DNA for the CDR3 is TGTGCCAGCAGTGAATCCCACAGGGGGCTTCGGTACGAGCAGTACTTC.

This chain uses TRBV2 with TRBJ2-7; 12 bases align to TRBD2. V dropped 6 bases and J dropped 6; count of bases not matched to a gene: 18. The germline V gene encodes CDR1 SNHLY and CDR2 FYNNEI. There are 18 residues in the CDR3. In DNA, the CDR3 is TGTGCCAGCAGGGCTGGGACCGAAGTCGGACTAGCGGGATCCGAGCAGTACTTC. It yields the protein CASRAGTEVGLAGSEQYF. Together with reference TRBV2 and TRBJ2-7, the CDR3 gives the full variable domain: EPEVTQTPSHQVTQMGQEVILRCVPISNHLYFYWYRQILGQKVEFLVSFYNNEISEKSEIFDDQFSVERPDGSNFTLKIRSTKLEDSAMYFCASRAGTEVGLAGSEQYFGPGTRLTVT.

The rearrangement links TRBV13 to TRBJ2-1; D remains unclear. Germline V CDR1 and CDR2: PRHDT, FYEKMQ (reference sequence). CDR3 length: 16 residues. Trimming removed 6 bases at V and 5 bases at J, with 20 bases between. This CDR3 reads CASSTDLEIGNNEQFF. CDR3 bases: TGTGCCAGCAGTACCGATCTAGAAATCGGAAACAATGAGCAGTTCTTC.

The V gene is TRBV12-3 or TRBV12-4, the J gene TRBJ2-7, with D perhaps TRBD2 (6 bases). This CDR3 spans 11 amino acids. Deletions cut 8 bases from V and 4 bases from J, with 9 bases between. CDR3 bases: TGTGCCAGCCAAGGAGGGTACGAGCAGTACTTC. Encoded protein: CASQGGYEQYF.

The chain has TRBV2 and TRBJ1-2; D perhaps matches TRBD1 (6 bases). The CDR3 spans 14 residues. V was shortened by 4 bases and J by 4 bases, with 13 bases between the two germline ends. CDR1 and CDR2 from the germline V gene are SNHLY and FYNNEI. The CDR3 is CASSVRGGAYGYTF. The CDR3 DNA reads TGTGCCAGCAGTGTCAGAGGGGGAGCCTATGGCTACACCTTC.

J is TRBJ2-7 and V is TRBV6-2 or TRBV6-3, with 7 bases fitting TRBD2. This CDR3 has 15 residues. Germline V lookup: CDR1 MNHEY, CDR2 SVGEGT. The V and J ends lost 4 bases and 0 bases, in that order; junction bases with no gene match: 6. CDR3 nucleotides: TGTGCCAGCAGTTTCTTAGCGGGTGGCTCCTACGAGCAGTACTTC. Protein: CASSFLAGGSYEQYF.

V usage is TRBV28 and J usage is TRBJ1-4; TRBD1 might be the D (6 bases). Per the germline V gene, CDR1 is MDHEN and CDR2 is SYDVKM. The CDR3 runs to 13 residues. Between the trimmed V and J ends, which lost 5 bases and 4 bases, there was a span of 8 bases. The CDR3 nucleotides are TGTGCCAGCAGTACAGGGTATAATGAAAAACTGTTTTTT. Its translation: CASSTGYNEKLFF.

This clone was seen a single time. The chain is built from TRBV12-5 and TRBJ2-1; 7 positions agree with TRBD1. CDR3 size: 14 residues. Germline-derived CDR1 and CDR2 are LGHNT and FRNRAP. With V trimmed by 4 bases and J by 5 bases, 5 bases remained unmatched. The DNA of the CDR3 is TGTGCTAGTGGTTCAGACACAGGGGACAATGAGCAGTTCTTC. It is translated as CASGSDTGDNEQFF.

V and J are TRBV28 and TRBJ2-7; weak D call: TRBD1 (7 bases). Deletions cut 5 bases from V and 4 bases from J, with 18 bases between. This CDR3 has 15 amino acids. The germline V gene encodes CDR1 MDHEN and CDR2 SYDVKM. This CDR3 is CASSPSQGGSYEQYF. DNA of the CDR3: TGTGCCAGCAGTCCGTCTCAGGGGGGCTCGTACGAGCAGTACTTC.

The chain carries TRBV6-6 and TRBJ2-5; 7 bases map to TRBD1. The CDR3 extends over 15 amino acids. Unmatched junction bases numbered 8, after V lost 6 bases and J lost 1 base. Germline values: CDR1 MNHNY, CDR2 SVGAGI (reference sequence). CDR3 amino acids: CASRPYRGLQETQYF. The CDR3 DNA reads TGTGCCAGCAGGCCCTACAGGGGCCTCCAAGAGACCCAGTACTTC.

V usage is TRBV7-2 and J usage is TRBJ1-2; D is possibly TRBD1 (6 bases). The CDR3 is 18 residues long. Germline V lookup: CDR1 SGHTA, CDR2 FQGNSA. Trimming stripped 4 bases from V and 0 bases from J, with 21 bases between. DNA of the CDR3: TGTGCCAGCAGCTGGACAGTACGCCAAGCTGCCCCTAACTATGGCTACACCTTC. Translating gives CASSWTVRQAAPNYGYTF.

The V and J genes are TRBV28 and TRBJ2-7, with TRBD1 as a possible D gene (6 bases). CDR1 is MDHEN and CDR2 is SYDVKM in the germline V gene. V lost 7 bases, J lost 4 bases, and 17 bases lay in between. This CDR3 has 14 amino acids. The CDR3 region is CASTYRGQLYEQYF. Here the CDR3 DNA reads TGTGCCAGCACCTACCGGGGACAACTGTACGAGCAGTACTTC.

The rearrangement uses TRBV11-1 and TRBJ2-7; 8 nucleotides match TRBD1. V dropped 3 bases and J dropped 2; count of bases not matched to a gene: 6. The CDR3 length is 15 residues. The germline gives CDR1 SGHAT, CDR2 FQDESV (reference sequence). CDR3: CASSFWTGSTYEQYF. In nucleotides, the CDR3 is TGTGCCAGCAGCTTTTGGACAGGGAGTACCTACGAGCAGTACTTC.

The chain combines TRBV19 with TRBJ2-1; 13 nucleotides match TRBD2. This CDR3 has 16 residues. Germline V gives CDR1 LNHDA, CDR2 SQIVND (reference sequence). V dropped 2 bases and J dropped 6; count of bases not matched to a gene: 4. CDR3 residues: CASSIRTSGSPNEQFF. CDR3 nucleotide sequence: TGTGCCAGTAGTATAAGGACTAGCGGGAGTCCCAATGAGCAGTTCTTC.

This clone was observed once. The chain carries TRBV29-1 and TRBJ2-1; D uncertain. The V gene lost 1 base and the J gene lost 0 bases, with 16 bases spanning the gap. The germline V gene encodes CDR1 SQVTM and CDR2 ANQGSEA. This CDR3 has 17 amino acids. CDR3 amino acids: CSVEGHRKRSSYNEQFF. In DNA form, the CDR3 reads TGCAGCGTTGAAGGGCACCGCAAAAGGAGCTCCTACAATGAGCAGTTCTTC.

This clone was counted a single time. The chain has TRBV6-5 and TRBJ2-1; D may be TRBD2 (5 bases). Trimming left V 4 bases short and J 6 bases short, with 16 bases between. Per germline, CDR1 MNHEY and CDR2 SVGAGI. This CDR3 contains 15 residues. The CDR3: CASSSVSGSGNEQFF. DNA for the CDR3: TGTGCCAGCAGTTCCGTAAGTGGGAGTGGCAATGAGCAGTTCTTC.